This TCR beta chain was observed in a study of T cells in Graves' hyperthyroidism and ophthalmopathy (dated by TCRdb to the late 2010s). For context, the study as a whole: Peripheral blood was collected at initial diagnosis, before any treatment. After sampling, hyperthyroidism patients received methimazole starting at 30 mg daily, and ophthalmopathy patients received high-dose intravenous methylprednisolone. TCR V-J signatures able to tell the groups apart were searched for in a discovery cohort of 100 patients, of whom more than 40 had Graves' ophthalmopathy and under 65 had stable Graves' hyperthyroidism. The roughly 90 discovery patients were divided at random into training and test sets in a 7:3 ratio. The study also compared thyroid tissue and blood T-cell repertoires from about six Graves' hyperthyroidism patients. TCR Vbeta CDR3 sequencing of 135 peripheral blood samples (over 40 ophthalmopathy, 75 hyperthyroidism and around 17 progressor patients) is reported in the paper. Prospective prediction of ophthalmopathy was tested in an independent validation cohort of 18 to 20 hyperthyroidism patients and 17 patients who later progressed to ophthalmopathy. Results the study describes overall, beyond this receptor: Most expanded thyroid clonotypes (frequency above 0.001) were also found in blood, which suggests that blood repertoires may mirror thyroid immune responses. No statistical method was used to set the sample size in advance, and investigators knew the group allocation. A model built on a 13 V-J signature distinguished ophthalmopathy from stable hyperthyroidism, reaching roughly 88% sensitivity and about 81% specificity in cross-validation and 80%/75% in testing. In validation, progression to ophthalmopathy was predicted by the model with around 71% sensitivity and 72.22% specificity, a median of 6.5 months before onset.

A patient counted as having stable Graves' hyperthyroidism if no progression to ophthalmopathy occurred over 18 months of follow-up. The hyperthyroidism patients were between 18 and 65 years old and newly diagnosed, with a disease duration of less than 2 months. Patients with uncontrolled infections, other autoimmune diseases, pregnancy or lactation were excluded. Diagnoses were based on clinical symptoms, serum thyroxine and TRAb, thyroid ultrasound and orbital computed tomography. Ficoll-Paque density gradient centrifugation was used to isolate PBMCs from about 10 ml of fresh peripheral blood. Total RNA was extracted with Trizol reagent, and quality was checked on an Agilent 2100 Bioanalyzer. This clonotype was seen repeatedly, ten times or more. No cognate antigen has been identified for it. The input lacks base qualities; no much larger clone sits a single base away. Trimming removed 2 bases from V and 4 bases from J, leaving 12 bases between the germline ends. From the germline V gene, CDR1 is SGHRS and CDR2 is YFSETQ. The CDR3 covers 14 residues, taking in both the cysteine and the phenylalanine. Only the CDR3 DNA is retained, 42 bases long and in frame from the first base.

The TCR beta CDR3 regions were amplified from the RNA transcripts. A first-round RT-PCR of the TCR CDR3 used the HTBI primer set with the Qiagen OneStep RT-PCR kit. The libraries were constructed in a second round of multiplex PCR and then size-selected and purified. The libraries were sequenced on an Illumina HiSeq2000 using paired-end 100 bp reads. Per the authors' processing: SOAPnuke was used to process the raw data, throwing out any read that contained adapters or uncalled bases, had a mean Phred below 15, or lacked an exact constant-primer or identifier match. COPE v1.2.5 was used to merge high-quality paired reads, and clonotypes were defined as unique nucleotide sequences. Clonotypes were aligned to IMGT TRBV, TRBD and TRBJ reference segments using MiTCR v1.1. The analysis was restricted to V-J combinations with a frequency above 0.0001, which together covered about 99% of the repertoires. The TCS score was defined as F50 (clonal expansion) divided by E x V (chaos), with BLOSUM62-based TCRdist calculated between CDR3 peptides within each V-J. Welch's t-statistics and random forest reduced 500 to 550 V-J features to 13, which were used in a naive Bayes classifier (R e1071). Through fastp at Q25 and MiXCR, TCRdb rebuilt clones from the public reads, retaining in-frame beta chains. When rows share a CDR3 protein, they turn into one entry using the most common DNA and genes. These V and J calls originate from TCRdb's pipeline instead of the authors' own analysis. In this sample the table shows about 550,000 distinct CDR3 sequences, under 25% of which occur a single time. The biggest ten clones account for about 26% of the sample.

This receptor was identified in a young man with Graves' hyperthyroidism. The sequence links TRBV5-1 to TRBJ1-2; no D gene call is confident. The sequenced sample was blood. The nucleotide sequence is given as TGCGCCAGCAGCTTAACGACTGGCTTCTATGGCTACACCTTC. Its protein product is CASSLTTGFYGYTF.